This paragraph reports one T cell receptor (beta chain). The antigen is not known. With 60 Vbeta and 13 Jbeta primers, the PCR was carried out. Some clones are missing from TCRdb's copy, which holds only in-frame ones; the method was immunoSEQ multiplex PCR. Seen here are about 94,000 clones, about three fifths observed once, and the top ten hold 3% to 4%. The CDR3 covers 16 residues. The ends lost 1 base at V and 4 bases at J; junction bases unmatched: 7. Germline V CDR1 and CDR2: SGHAT, FQDESV (reference sequence). This entry is derived from a study of cytomegalovirus exposure and HLA in healthy donors. Study-wide results and limits: Versus the approximately 700-donor mean, an Asian-associated ancestry cluster reportedly showed fewer N-insertions in a later analysis. It was reported that the classifier diagnosed cytomegalovirus status with high specificity and sensitivity in both the original and validation cohorts.

This sequence joins TRBV11-1 and TRBJ2-1, with 7 positions matching TRBD2. This clonotype was obtained from a young man in good health and CMV-seronegative. Material: PBMCs. In DNA form, the CDR3 reads TGTGCCAGCAGCTTAGAGGGGACTATTGTGTACAATGAGCAGTTCTTC. Its protein product is CASSLEGTIVYNEQFF.